The present entry profiles one T cell receptor beta chain with its context. It has no known antigen specificity. No base qualities exist here, and no much larger clone lies one base off it. Collaborating institutions collected whole blood in K2EDTA tubes following their own protocols. Collaborator samples were shipped for TCRbeta analysis as frozen whole blood, isolated PBMCs, or DNA extracted from either sample type. These data belong to a study of blood T cell repertoires in COVID-19 (dated by TCRdb to about 2020). General notes on the study: Collaborator samples came from the United States, Italy and Spain and covered acute and convalescent phases of COVID-19. The prospective study material was composed of cDNA or gDNA derived from T cells, B-cell-depleted T cells, or PBMCs. Subjects who had been exposed to COVID-19, were actively infected with it, or had recovered from it provided the deeply sampled blood TCRbeta repertoires that made up the dataset. A freely available public database, intended as a resource for researchers studying the immune response to SARS-CoV-2, is where the repertoires were released. The samples were drawn from the first 160 participants of the ongoing ImmuneRACE study and from about 1,200 subjects provided by 6 global collaborators. Nearly every sample came with metadata listing a de-identified subject ID, COVID-19 status, age in years and sex. Where available, HLA class I and class II types were obtained from metadata supplied by the sample provider rather than from assay-based typing. General conclusions and limits of the study: Clinical and demographic metadata were provided uncurated, with the amount varying by source and participant.

TCRbeta CDR3 regions were amplified from genomic DNA using the immunoSEQ Assay, a bias-controlled multiplex PCR. The paper's processing steps were these. The number of nucleated cells in each sample was estimated by amplification of reference gene primers within the assay. To quantify the absolute abundance of each unique TCRbeta CDR3 rearrangement, sequence reads were collapsed and filtered. For each sample, productive Simpson clonality was calculated as the square root of Simpson's diversity index across productive rearrangements. Imported from immuneACCESS, the table was reduced by TCRdb to in-frame sequences with V and J called. These copies leave out some clones; in studies compared against another copy, an unresolved V gene accounts for under half, and the cause of the remainder is not known. V and J calls and clone size come straight from that table; D and trimming were deduced from the DNA. The sample table holds about 50,000 clones, of which roughly nine tenths were seen once. More than 15% of the sample is held by the ten biggest clonotypes.

Here V drops 8 bases and J drops 4 bases, and the junction holds 7 bases not matched to any gene. Sequences LNHDA (CDR1) and SQIVND (CDR2) are obtained from the germline V gene (reference sequence). There are 14 amino acids in the CDR3, from cysteine to phenylalanine inclusive. Only CDR3 DNA remains: 42 bases, in frame from the first base. The chain is assembled from TRBV19 and TRBJ2-1; TRBD1 aligns with 8 central bases. Material for sequencing was peripheral blood. The receptor comes from a human donor in a cohort sampled during active COVID-19. The DNA sequence is TGTGCCAGTGAAAGGACAGGGATATACAATGAGCAGTTCTTC. This yields the protein CASERTGIYNEQFF.